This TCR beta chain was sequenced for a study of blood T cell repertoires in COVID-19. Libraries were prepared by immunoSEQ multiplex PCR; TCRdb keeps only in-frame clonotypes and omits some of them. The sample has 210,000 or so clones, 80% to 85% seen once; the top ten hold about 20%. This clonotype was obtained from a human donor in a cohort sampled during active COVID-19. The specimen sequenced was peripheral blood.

For the CDR3, the DNA is TGTGCCTGGAGATCCGACACGCACCTGGGTAATGAGCAGTTCTTC. It encodes CAWRSDTHLGNEQFF. The rearrangement uses TRBV30 and TRBJ2-1; D is ambiguous. The germline V gene has CDR1 GTSNPN and CDR2 SVGIG (reference sequence). Trimming stripped 3 bases from V and 7 bases from J, with 19 bases between. The CDR3 has 15 residues.